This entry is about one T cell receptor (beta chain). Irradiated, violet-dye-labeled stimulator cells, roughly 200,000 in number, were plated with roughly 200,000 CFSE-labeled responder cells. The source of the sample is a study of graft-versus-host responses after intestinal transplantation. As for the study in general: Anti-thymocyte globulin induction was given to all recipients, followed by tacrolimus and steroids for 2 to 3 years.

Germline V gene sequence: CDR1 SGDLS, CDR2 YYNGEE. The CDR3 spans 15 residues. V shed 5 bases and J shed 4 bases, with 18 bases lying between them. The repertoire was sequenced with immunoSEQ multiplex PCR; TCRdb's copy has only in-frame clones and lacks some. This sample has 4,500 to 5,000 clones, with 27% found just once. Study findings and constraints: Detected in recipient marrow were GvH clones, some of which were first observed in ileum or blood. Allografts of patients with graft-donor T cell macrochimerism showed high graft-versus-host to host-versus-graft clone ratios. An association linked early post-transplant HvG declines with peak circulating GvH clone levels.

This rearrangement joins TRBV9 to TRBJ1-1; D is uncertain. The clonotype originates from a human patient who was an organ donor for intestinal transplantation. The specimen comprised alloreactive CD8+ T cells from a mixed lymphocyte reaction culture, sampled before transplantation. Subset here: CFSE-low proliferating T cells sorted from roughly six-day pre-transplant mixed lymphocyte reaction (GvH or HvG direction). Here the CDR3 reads CASSLSGREGTEAFF. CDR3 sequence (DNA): TGTGCCAGCAGTCTTAGCGGGAGGGAGGGCACTGAAGCTTTCTTT. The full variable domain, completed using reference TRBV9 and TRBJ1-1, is DSGVTQTPKHLITATGQRVTLRCSPRSGDLSVYWYQQSLDQGLQFLIQYYNGEERAKGNILERFSAQQFPDLHSELNLSSLELGDSALYFCASSLSGREGTEAFFGQGTRLTVV.